A single sample gave rise to the 32 T cell receptor beta chains below, sequenced in a study of CD8+ T cells in alopecia areata. Isolated RNA was reverse transcribed into cDNA used as the sequencing template. The data were produced by immunoSEQ multiplex PCR, yet TCRdb's version contains in-frame clones alone and is incomplete. The sample gives more than 100,000 clones, less than 70% of which show up once; roughly 8.8% is in the top ten. Material: CD4+ T cells sorted from blood. The receptors were sampled from a human donor in good health.

Only a few counts were recorded for this clone. The chain is built from TRBV10-3 and TRBJ1-3; tentatively, D is TRBD1 (5 bases). Trimming took 7 bases from V and 0 from J, leaving 13 bases between them. There are 15 residues in the CDR3. The V gene's germline CDR1 is ENHRY and CDR2 SYGVKD. The CDR3 here is CAIKKGISSGNTIYF. CDR3 nucleotide sequence: TGTGCCATCAAGAAGGGGATTAGCTCTGGAAACACCATATATTTT.

CDR3 in DNA: TGTGCCAGCAGTGTAGCGGGGGGGCTTTCAGAGACCCAGTACTTC. Amino acid sequence: CASSVAGGLSETQYF. The chain employs TRBV28 and TRBJ2-5; 11 bases are shared with TRBD2. The CDR3 loop spans 15 amino acids. Germline values: CDR1 MDHEN, CDR2 SYDVKM. V dropped 5 bases and J dropped 4; count of bases not matched to a gene: 6.

There are a few counts of this clone. The V call is TRBV28, the J call TRBJ2-1, with unresolved D. V gave up 1 base and J gave up 9 bases, with 7 bases separating them. CDR1 and CDR2 from the germline V gene are MDHEN and SYDVKM. The CDR3 runs 12 residues. The DNA for the CDR3 is TGTGCCAGCAGTTTATTGGGTGGTGAGCAGTTCTTC. Encoded protein: CASSLLGGEQFF. The entire variable domain, with the rest obtained from reference TRBV28 and TRBJ2-1, is as follows: DVKVTQSSRYLVKRTGEKVFLECVQDMDHENMFWYRQDPGLGLRLIYFSYDVKMKEKGDIPEGYSVSREKKERFSLILESASTNQTSMYLCASSLLGGEQFFGPGTRLTVL.

This clone turned up a few times. In DNA form, the CDR3 reads TGTGCCACCAGCAGAGATCGGGCCACCTACGAGCAGTACTTC. Its translation: CATSRDRATYEQYF. V and J are TRBV15 and TRBJ2-7; D not resolved. Trimming stripped 0 bases from V and 2 bases from J, with 8 bases between. CDR1 and CDR2 (germline): LNHNV, YYDKDF (reference sequence). This CDR3 is 14 amino acids long.

The chain is built from TRBV29-1 and TRBJ1-2; no reliable D call. Looked up from germline, CDR1 is SQVTM and CDR2 is ANQGSEA. Deletions cut 2 bases from V and 4 bases from J, with 5 bases between. This CDR3 comprises 11 residues. The DNA of the CDR3 is TGCAGCGTTGAAAAACTCTATGGCTACACCTTC. Amino acid sequence: CSVEKLYGYTF.

The V call is TRBV6-6, the J call TRBJ2-6, with D possibly TRBD2 on 6 matching bases. Trimming took off 4 bases at V and 2 bases at J, with 9 bases between the two ends. CDR1 and CDR2 from the germline V gene are MNHNY and SVGAGI (reference sequence). This CDR3 region has 15 residues. The chain's CDR3 is CASSSREAGANVLTF. CDR3 nucleotide sequence: TGTGCCAGCAGTTCAAGGGAGGCTGGGGCCAACGTCCTGACTTTC.

The chain uses TRBV28 and TRBJ2-7; no firm D call. This CDR3 region has 15 residues. Deletions cut 8 bases from V and 0 bases from J, with 17 bases between. Germline loops: CDR1 MDHEN, CDR2 SYDVKM. CDR3: CASLGSVAVSYEQYF. The CDR3 region has the DNA TGTGCCAGCCTTGGGTCCGTAGCCGTCTCCTACGAGCAGTACTTC. The whole variable domain, remainder taken from reference TRBV28 and TRBJ2-7, is DVKVTQSSRYLVKRTGEKVFLECVQDMDHENMFWYRQDPGLGLRLIYFSYDVKMKEKGDIPEGYSVSREKKERFSLILESASTNQTSMYLCASLGSVAVSYEQYFGPGTRLTVT.

V and J are TRBV30 and TRBJ2-7; 8 bases fit TRBD1. V lost 4 bases and J lost 5; bases outside the gene matches: 7. CDR1 and CDR2 from the germline V gene are GTSNPN and SVGIG (reference sequence). The CDR3 is 13 amino acids. The CDR3 here is CAWNSQGAHEQYF. The CDR3 DNA is TGTGCCTGGAATTCCCAGGGGGCTCACGAGCAGTACTTC.

This chain connects TRBV6-6 to TRBJ2-7; 7 bases match TRBD1. The CDR3 length is 14 residues. Trimming removed 7 bases from V and 5 bases from J; junction bases left unmatched: 11. In germline, CDR1 is MNHNY, CDR2 SVGAGI (reference sequence). The CDR3 nucleotides are TGTGCCAGCAAAGGGGGCCCGCTTTTGAACGAGCAGTACTTC. Translated, it gives CASKGGPLLNEQYF.

The genes are TRBV15 and TRBJ1-2, with D possibly matching TRBD1 (5 bases). The CDR3 spans 15 residues. V was cut by 0 bases and J by 3 bases, with 11 bases left in between. Germline V gene sequence: CDR1 LNHNV, CDR2 YYDKDF (reference sequence). The CDR3: CATSRDRKGDYGYTF. CDR3 nucleotides: TGTGCCACCAGCAGAGACAGGAAAGGGGACTATGGCTACACCTTC.

The genes are TRBV19 and TRBJ2-7, with TRBD2 matching 8 bases. The germline CDR1 and CDR2 sequences are LNHDA and SQIVND (reference sequence). CDR3 length: 16 residues. The V gene end was trimmed by 4 bases and the J gene end by 6 bases; junction bases not matched to a gene: 14. The CDR3 loop reads CASSTYSYRGGGEQYF. The CDR3 region has the DNA TGTGCCAGTAGTACATACTCATACCGGGGGGGCGGCGAGCAGTACTTC.

The V and J genes are TRBV18 and TRBJ1-1, with D perhaps matching TRBD1 (5 bases). The CDR3 totals 13 residues. Trimming removed 6 bases from V and 6 bases from J, with 14 bases in between. Germline V gene lookup returns CDR1 KGHSH and CDR2 LQKENI. For the CDR3, the DNA is TGTGCCAGCTCCCGTCCCGCAGGGTCTGAAGCTTTCTTT. Its protein is CASSRPAGSEAFF.

The chain recombines TRBV28 with TRBJ2-2; D not resolved. Germline CDR1 is MDHEN and CDR2 is SYDVKM. Between the trimmed V and J ends, which lost 5 bases and 9 bases, there was a span of 16 bases. The CDR3 extends over 14 amino acids. The CDR3 region is CASSLPRVPRELFF. In DNA form, the CDR3 reads TGTGCCAGCAGTCTCCCTAGGGTGCCGCGGGAGCTGTTTTTT.

The rearrangement joins TRBV29-1 to TRBJ1-1; 10 nucleotides match TRBD1. This CDR3 comprises 17 residues. Losses at the gene ends were 4 bases for V and 7 bases for J; bases not matched to a gene: 18. Germline-derived CDR1 and CDR2 are SQVTM and ANQGSEA. The CDR3 nucleotides read TGCAGCGTTGGGACTTTGAGCCCGACAGGGGGCGGCGATGAAGCTTTCTTT. The encoded protein is CSVGTLSPTGGGDEAFF.

The chain joins TRBV14 to TRBJ1-6; no clear D gene. Germline assignment: CDR1 SGHDN and CDR2 FVKESK. The germline V and J ends were trimmed by 1 base and 0 bases, with 13 bases remaining between them. The CDR3 totals 18 residues. The CDR3 DNA is TGTGCCAGCAGCCAAGTTGTGTCCCGGAGCTCCTATAATTCACCCCTCCACTTT. Translation gives CASSQVVSRSSYNSPLHF.

This clone was observed a few times. The CDR3 loop reads CAWSTTGTQGYTF. As DNA, the CDR3 is TGTGCCTGGAGTACAACAGGGACTCAGGGCTACACCTTC. The chain uses TRBV30 and TRBJ1-2; D is perhaps TRBD1 (6 bases). The length of the CDR3 is 13 residues. Deletions cut 2 bases from V and 8 bases from J, with 15 bases between. Germline V gives CDR1 GTSNPN, CDR2 SVGIG (reference sequence).

This chain connects TRBV19 to TRBJ2-6; the D is unclear. In germline, CDR1 is LNHDA, CDR2 SQIVND (reference sequence). The CDR3 contains 14 residues. Trimming took off 10 bases at V and 0 bases at J, with 10 bases between the two ends. In DNA form, the CDR3 reads TGTGCCACCCTCGACACCTCTGGGGCCAACGTCCTGACTTTC. Translation: CATLDTSGANVLTF.

This chain joins TRBV29-1 and TRBJ2-7; 9 bases align to TRBD2. The CDR3 covers 14 residues. Germline CDR1 and CDR2: SQVTM and ANQGSEA. After removal of 2 bases from V and 3 bases from J, the junction contained 5 bases not matched to a gene. CDR3 sequence (DNA): TGCAGCGTTGAAAGCGGGGGGCCTTTCTACGAGCAGTACTTC. It yields the protein CSVESGGPFYEQYF.

Here the CDR3 DNA reads TGTGCCAGCAAGACAGAGACTAACTATGGCTACACCTTC. Translating it yields CASKTETNYGYTF. This rearrangement joins TRBV2 to TRBJ1-2; TRBD1 might be the D (5 bases). The CDR3 has 13 amino acids. The V end was cut by 7 bases, the J end by 0 bases, with 9 bases between. Per germline, CDR1 SNHLY and CDR2 FYNNEI.

V gene TRBV30 combines with J gene TRBJ1-5, with no clear D. The CDR3 is made up of 15 amino acids. V lost 1 base and J 0 bases, leaving 10 bases between the germline ends. CDR1 is GTSNPN, CDR2 SVGIG, per germline (reference sequence). The CDR3 DNA reads TGTGCCTGGAGTGCTTCGTGGTCTAGCAATCAGCCCCAGCATTTT. The encoded protein is CAWSASWSSNQPQHF.

In its sample, this clone was seen a few times. The CDR3: CASSFPRGVNEQFF. The CDR3 DNA reads TGTGCCAGCAGCTTCCCCCGCGGTGTGAATGAGCAGTTCTTC. The J gene is TRBJ2-1, the V gene TRBV11-1; D remains unclear. V lost 3 bases, J lost 7 bases, and 13 bases lay in between. The germline gives CDR1 SGHAT, CDR2 FQDESV (reference sequence). The CDR3 spans 14 residues. The complete variable domain, with remaining parts taken from reference TRBV11-1 and TRBJ2-1, reads EAEVAQSPRYKITEKSQAVAFWCDPISGHATLYWYRQILGQGPELLVQFQDESVVDDSQLPKDRFSAERLKGVDSTLKIQPAELGDSAMYLCASSFPRGVNEQFFGPGTRLTVL.

V usage is TRBV29-1 and J usage is TRBJ2-7; the match to TRBD1 covers 7 bases. The CDR3 sequence is 13 residues long. CDR1 and CDR2 from the germline V gene are SQVTM and ANQGSEA. Germline trimming cut 6 bases from V and 1 base from J; bases unmatched to any gene: 6. The CDR3 coding sequence is TGCAGCGTCGAAAACAGGGGTTCCTACGAGCAGTACTTC. Its translation: CSVENRGSYEQYF.

The chain links TRBV29-1 to TRBJ2-7; D gene ambiguous. The germline V gene has CDR1 SQVTM and CDR2 ANQGSEA. The CDR3 contains 13 residues. The CDR3 nucleotides read TGCAGACAAAGAATGGGCAGCTGCTACGAGCAGTACTTC. Amino acid sequence: CRQRMGSCYEQYF.

This chain uses TRBV18 with TRBJ2-3; D remains unclear. Germline CDR1 reads KGHSH; CDR2 reads LQKENI. V was cut by 4 bases and J by 5 bases, with 16 bases left in between. The CDR3 consists of 15 residues. The CDR3 bases are TGTGCCAGCTCACTTGGTATAGCCCCAGAAGATACGCAGTATTTT. It codes for CASSLGIAPEDTQYF.

This clone was detected a few times. This chain links TRBV28 with TRBJ1-2, with D unresolved. Germline values: CDR1 MDHEN, CDR2 SYDVKM. The V gene lost 6 bases and the J gene lost 4 bases, with 9 bases spanning the gap. The CDR3 covers 12 residues. The CDR3 coding sequence is TGTGCCAGCAGCCCCGGGGTCTATGGCTACACCTTC. It translates to CASSPGVYGYTF.

J is TRBJ2-5 and V is TRBV29-1; D perhaps matches TRBD2 (5 bases). Germline V CDR1 and CDR2: SQVTM, ANQGSEA. V was clipped by 6 bases and J by 5 bases, with 13 bases between them. The CDR3 spans 12 residues. DNA of the CDR3: TGCAGCGTGGTTACTAGTGGGGAGACCCAGTACTTC. It yields the protein CSVVTSGETQYF.

The chain uses TRBV6-1 and TRBJ1-4; no clear D. CDR1 MNHNS and CDR2 SASEGT come from the germline V gene. This CDR3 contains 14 residues. V lost 3 bases and J lost 0, with 5 bases in between. In DNA form, the CDR3 reads TGTGCCAGCAGTGACGGATCAACTAATGAAAAACTGTTTTTT. Amino acids: CASSDGSTNEKLFF.

V is TRBV5-1 and J is TRBJ1-4; 7 bases align to TRBD1. J was trimmed by 5 bases and V by 3 bases; bases with no gene match: 7. CDR1 SGHRS and CDR2 YFSETQ come from the germline V gene. This CDR3 contains 15 residues. CDR3 residues: CASSSGGTANEKLFF. CDR3 in DNA: TGCGCCAGCAGCTCAGGCGGGACAGCGAATGAAAAACTGTTTTTT.

In this sample, this clone turned up a few times. At one end, the junction sequence differs from germline, possibly due to a read error. The V gene is TRBV7-7, the J gene TRBJ2-1; 11 nucleotides align to TRBD2. The CDR3 extends over 18 amino acids. Germline-derived CDR1 and CDR2 are SSHAT and FNYEAQ (reference sequence). CDR3 DNA sequence: TGTGCTAGCAGCTTACGTCCCGTCTCACTAGCGGGGGACAATGAGCAGTTCTTC. Amino acid sequence: CASSLRPVSLAGDNEQFF.

The chain is built from TRBV27 and TRBJ1-3; D is perhaps TRBD1 (5 bases). The germline V gene encodes CDR1 MNHEY and CDR2 SMNVEV (reference sequence). The CDR3 runs 16 residues. Deletions cut 6 bases from V and 0 bases from J, with 15 bases between. The CDR3 loop is CASRPTGGFSGNTIYF. In DNA form, the CDR3 reads TGTGCCAGCAGACCCACGGGGGGATTCTCTGGAAACACCATATATTTT.

The J gene is TRBJ2-4, the V gene TRBV7-8, with D tentatively TRBD2 (7 bases). With 3 bases removed from V and 2 bases from J, the gap between germline ends came to 11 bases. CDR1 SGHVS and CDR2 FQNEAQ come from the germline V gene. The CDR3 spans 15 residues. This CDR3 is CASSLGGLTKNIQYF. DNA of the CDR3: TGTGCCAGCAGCTTGGGGGGGCTTACCAAAAACATTCAGTACTTC. The full variable domain, its missing parts supplied by reference TRBV7-8 and TRBJ2-4, is GAGVSQSPRYKVAKRGQDVALRCDPISGHVSLFWYQQALGQGPEFLTYFQNEAQLDKSGLPSDRFFAERPEGSVSTLKIQRTQQEDSAVYLCASSLGGLTKNIQYFGAGTRLSVL.

The chain joins TRBV29-1 to TRBJ2-3; no reliable D call. Germline-derived CDR1 and CDR2 are SQVTM and ANQGSEA. V was trimmed by 5 bases and J by 9 bases, leaving 12 bases between them. The CDR3 contains 11 residues. The CDR3 region has the DNA TGCAGCGTTTCTGATCCTGAGACGCAGTATTTT. Protein product: CSVSDPETQYF.